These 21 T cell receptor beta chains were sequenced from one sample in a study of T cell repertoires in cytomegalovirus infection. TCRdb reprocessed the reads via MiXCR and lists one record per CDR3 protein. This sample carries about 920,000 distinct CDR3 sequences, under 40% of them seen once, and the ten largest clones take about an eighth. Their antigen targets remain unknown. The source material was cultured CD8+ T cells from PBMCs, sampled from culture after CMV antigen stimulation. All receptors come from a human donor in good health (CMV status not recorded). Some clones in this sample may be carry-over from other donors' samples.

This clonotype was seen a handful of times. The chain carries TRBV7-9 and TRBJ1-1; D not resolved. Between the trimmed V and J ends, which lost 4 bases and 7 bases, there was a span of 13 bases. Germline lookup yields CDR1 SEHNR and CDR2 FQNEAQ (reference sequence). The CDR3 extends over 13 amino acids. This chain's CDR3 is CASSSALTDEAFF. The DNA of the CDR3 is TGTGCCAGCAGCTCCGCCTTGACGGATGAAGCTTTCTTT.

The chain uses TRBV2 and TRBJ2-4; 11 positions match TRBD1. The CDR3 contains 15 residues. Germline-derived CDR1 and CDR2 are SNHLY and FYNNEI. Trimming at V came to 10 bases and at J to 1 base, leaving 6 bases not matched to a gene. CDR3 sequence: CANSGTGGAKNIQYF. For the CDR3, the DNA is TGTGCCAATTCCGGGACAGGGGGTGCCAAAAACATTCAGTACTTC. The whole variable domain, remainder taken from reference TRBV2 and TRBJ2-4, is EPEVTQTPSHQVTQMGQEVILRCVPISNHLYFYWYRQILGQKVEFLVSFYNNEISEKSEIFDDQFSVERPDGSNFTLKIRSTKLEDSAMYFCANSGTGGAKNIQYFGAGTRLSVL.

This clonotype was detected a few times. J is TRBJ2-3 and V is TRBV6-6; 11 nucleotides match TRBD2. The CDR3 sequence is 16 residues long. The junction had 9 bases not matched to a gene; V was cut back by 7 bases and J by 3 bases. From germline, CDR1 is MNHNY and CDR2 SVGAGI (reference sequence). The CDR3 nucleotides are TGTGCCAGCAACCTACCACTAGCGGGGGTGACAGATACGCAGTATTTT. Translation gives CASNLPLAGVTDTQYF.

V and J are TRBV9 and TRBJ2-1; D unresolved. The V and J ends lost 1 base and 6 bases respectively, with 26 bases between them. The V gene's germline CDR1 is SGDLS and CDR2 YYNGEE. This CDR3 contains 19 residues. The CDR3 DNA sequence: TGTGCCAGCAGCGTATTGGCGCTAGAAACAAAGTCTGATGGCAATGAGCAGTTCTTC. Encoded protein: CASSVLALETKSDGNEQFF.

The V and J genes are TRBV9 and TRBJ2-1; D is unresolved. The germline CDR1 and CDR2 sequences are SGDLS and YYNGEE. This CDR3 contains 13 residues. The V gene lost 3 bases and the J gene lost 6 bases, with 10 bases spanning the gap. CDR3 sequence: CASSADPGNEQFF. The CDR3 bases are TGTGCCAGCAGCGCCGACCCGGGCAATGAGCAGTTCTTC.

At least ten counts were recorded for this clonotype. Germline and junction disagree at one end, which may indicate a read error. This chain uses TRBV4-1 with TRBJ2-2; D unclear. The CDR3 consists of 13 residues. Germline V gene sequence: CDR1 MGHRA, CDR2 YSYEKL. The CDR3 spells CASSPLNTGELFF. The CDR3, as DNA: TGTGCCAGCAGCCCCTTGAACACCGGGGAGCTGTTTTTT.

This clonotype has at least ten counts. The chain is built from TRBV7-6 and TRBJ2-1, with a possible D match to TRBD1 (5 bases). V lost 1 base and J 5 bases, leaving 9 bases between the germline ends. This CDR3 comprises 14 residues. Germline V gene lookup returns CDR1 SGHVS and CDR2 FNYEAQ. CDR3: CASSLVGRDNEQFF. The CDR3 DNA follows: TGTGCCAGCAGCTTAGTCGGCAGGGACAATGAGCAGTTCTTC.

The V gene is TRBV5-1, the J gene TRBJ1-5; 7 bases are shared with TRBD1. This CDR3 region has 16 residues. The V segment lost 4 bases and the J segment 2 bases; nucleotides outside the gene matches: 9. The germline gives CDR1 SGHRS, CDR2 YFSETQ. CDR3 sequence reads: CASSPEGAGGNQPQHF. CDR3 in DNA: TGCGCCAGCAGCCCCGAGGGGGCAGGCGGCAATCAGCCCCAGCATTTT.

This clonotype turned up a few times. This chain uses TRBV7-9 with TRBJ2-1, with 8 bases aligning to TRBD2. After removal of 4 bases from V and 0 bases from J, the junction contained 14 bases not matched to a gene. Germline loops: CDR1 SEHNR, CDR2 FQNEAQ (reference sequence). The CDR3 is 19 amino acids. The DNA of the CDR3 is TGTGCCAGCAGCTCAGGAGCGGGGGTAAAACCGAGCTCCTACAATGAGCAGTTCTTC. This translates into CASSSGAGVKPSSYNEQFF.

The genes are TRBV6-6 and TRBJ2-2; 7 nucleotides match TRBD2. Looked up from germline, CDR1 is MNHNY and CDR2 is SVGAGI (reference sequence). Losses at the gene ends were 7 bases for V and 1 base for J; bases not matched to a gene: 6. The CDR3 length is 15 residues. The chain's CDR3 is CASIDLAENTGELFF. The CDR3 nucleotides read TGTGCCAGCATAGACCTAGCGGAGAACACCGGGGAGCTGTTTTTT.

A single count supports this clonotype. CDR3 in DNA: TGTGCCAGTCACCCTCCGGGACAGGGATTCTACGAGCAGTACGTC. This encodes CASHPPGQGFYEQYV. V is TRBV19 and J is TRBJ2-7, with TRBD1 identical over 9 bases. This CDR3 is 15 amino acids long. Per the germline V gene, CDR1 is LNHDA and CDR2 is SQIVND (reference sequence). The J segment lost 3 bases and the V segment lost 8 bases, leaving 11 bases of the junction unmatched.

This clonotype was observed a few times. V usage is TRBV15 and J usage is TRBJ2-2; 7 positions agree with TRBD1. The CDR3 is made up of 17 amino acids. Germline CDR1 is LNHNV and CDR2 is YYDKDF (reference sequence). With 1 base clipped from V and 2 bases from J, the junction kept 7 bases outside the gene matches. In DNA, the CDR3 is TGTGCCACCAGCAGAGTTACAGGGGTCCCCAACACCGGGGAGCTGTTTTTT. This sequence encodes CATSRVTGVPNTGELFF.

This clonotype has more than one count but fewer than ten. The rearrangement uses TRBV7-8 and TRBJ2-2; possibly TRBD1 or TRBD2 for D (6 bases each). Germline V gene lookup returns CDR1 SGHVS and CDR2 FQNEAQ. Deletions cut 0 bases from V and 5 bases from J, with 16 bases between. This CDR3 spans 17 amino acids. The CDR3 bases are TGTGCCAGCAGCTTAGCGCCCCCGGGGGCGGGAACCGGGGAGCTGTTTTTT. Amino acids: CASSLAPPGAGTGELFF.

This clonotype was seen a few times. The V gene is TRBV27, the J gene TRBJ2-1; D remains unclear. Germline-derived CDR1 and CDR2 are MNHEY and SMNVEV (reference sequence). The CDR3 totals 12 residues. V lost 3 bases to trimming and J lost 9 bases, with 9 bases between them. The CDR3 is CASSFLGGEQFF. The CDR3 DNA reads TGTGCCAGCAGTTTTCTGGGCGGTGAGCAGTTCTTC.

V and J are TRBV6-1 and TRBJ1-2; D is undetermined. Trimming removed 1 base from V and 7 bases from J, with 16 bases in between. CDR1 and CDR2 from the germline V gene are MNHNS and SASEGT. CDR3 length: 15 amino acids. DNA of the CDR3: TGTGCCAGCAGTGAAGAAGGTCTAAGACTAGGTGGCTACACCTTC. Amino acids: CASSEEGLRLGGYTF.

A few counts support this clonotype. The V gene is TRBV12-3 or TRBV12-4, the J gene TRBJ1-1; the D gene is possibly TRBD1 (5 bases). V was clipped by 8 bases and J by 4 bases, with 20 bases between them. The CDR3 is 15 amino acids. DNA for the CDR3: TGTGCCAGCGCTTCCGGCCCCGGGAGGGGCACTGAAGCTTTCTTT. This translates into CASASGPGRGTEAFF.

CDR3 residues: CASHGLSTDTQYF. Written as DNA, the CDR3 is TGTGCCAGCCACGGACTGAGCACAGATACGCAGTATTTT. The V and J genes are TRBV5-6 and TRBJ2-3, with a weak D call TRBD2 (5 bases). From germline, CDR1 is SGHDT and CDR2 YYEEEE. Between the trimmed V and J ends, which lost 7 bases and 0 bases, there was a span of 9 bases. The CDR3 is 13 residues long.

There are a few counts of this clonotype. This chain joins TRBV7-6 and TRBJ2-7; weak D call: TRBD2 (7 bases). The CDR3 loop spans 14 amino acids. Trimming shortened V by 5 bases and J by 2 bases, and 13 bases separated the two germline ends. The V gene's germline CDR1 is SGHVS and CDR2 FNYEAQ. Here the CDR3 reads CASSRGRGTYEQYF. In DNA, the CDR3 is TGTGCCAGCAGCCGGGGGAGGGGGACCTACGAGCAGTACTTC. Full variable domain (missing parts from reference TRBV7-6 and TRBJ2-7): GAGVSQSPRYKVTKRGQDVALRCDPISGHVSLYWYRQALGQGPEFLTYFNYEAQQDKSGLPNDRFSAERPEGSISTLTIQRTEQRDSAMYRCASSRGRGTYEQYFGPGTRLTVT.

The CDR3 region is CASSIGTLADTQYF. The CDR3 bases are TGTGCCAGCAGTATAGGGACACTGGCGGATACGCAGTATTTT. V and J are TRBV12-3 or TRBV12-4 and TRBJ2-3, with D possibly being TRBD1 (6 bases). Trimming removed 5 bases from V and 6 bases from J, with 15 bases in between. This CDR3 is 14 amino acids long.

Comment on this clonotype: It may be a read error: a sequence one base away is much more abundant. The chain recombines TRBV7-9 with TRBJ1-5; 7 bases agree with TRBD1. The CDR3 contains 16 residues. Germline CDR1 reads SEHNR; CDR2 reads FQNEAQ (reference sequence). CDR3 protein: CGSSGSHTGVNQPQHF. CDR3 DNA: TGTGGCAGCAGCGGATCCCACACAGGGGTAAATCAGCCCCAGCATTTT.

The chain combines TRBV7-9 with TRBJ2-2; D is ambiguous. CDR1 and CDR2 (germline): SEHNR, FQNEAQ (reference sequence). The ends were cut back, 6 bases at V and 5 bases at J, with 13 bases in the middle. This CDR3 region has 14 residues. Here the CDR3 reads CASRPQQGTGELFF. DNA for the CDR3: TGTGCCAGCAGACCGCAGCAAGGAACCGGGGAGCTGTTTTTT.